These 2 T cell receptor beta chains were sequenced from one sample in a study of a mutant IDH1 vaccine in newly diagnosed glioma. Measured with immunoSEQ multiplex PCR; TCRdb has only the in-frame clones, and not every one. The sample includes about 38,000 clones, roughly 79% seen only once; the top ten take roughly 12%. Documented time point: week 5, during vaccination. Alongside topical imiquimod, each dose of vaccine comprised 300 ug of mutant IDH1 20-mer peptide. For these receptors, no antigen is known. Sample: PBMCs, taken from a glioma patient whose treatment included an IDH1 peptide vaccine. These receptors originate from a man aged 45-65 years with glioma.

V and J are TRBV7-2 and TRBJ1-1; TRBD1 aligns across 8 bases. Germline CDR1 SGHTA, CDR2 FQGNSA. The CDR3 runs to 14 residues. J lost 5 bases, V lost 3 bases, and 5 bases had no gene match. CDR3 region: CASSFSGGQTEAFF. CDR3 nucleotide sequence: TGTGCCAGCAGCTTCTCAGGGGGCCAAACTGAAGCTTTCTTT.

This clone was seen a single time. V is TRBV18 and J is TRBJ1-1; D not resolved. The V gene's germline CDR1 is KGHSH and CDR2 LQKENI. The CDR3 totals 13 residues. The V end was cut by 2 bases, the J end by 0 bases, with 4 bases between. The CDR3 nucleotides read TGTGCCAGCTCACCAGGGGTGAACACTGAAGCTTTCTTT. Protein sequence: CASSPGVNTEAFF.